The 4 T cell receptor beta chains below were found in one sample sequenced in a study of cytomegalovirus exposure and HLA in healthy donors. The study ran its PCR with 60 Vbeta and 13 Jbeta primers. The method was immunoSEQ multiplex PCR; TCRdb's version includes in-frame clones alone and lacks a portion of them. The data show fewer than 200,000 clones, more than 80% seen once. Sequenced: PBMCs. The receptors were gathered from a woman between 18 and 29 years old in good health and CMV-seronegative.

This chain joins TRBV19 and TRBJ1-3, with D possibly being TRBD1 (5 bases). V was cut by 7 bases and J by 0 bases, with 13 bases left in between. The CDR3 contains 15 residues. Germline CDR1 reads LNHDA; CDR2 reads SQIVND (reference sequence). CDR3 in DNA: TGTGCCAGTATCTCCCGGGGGTTCTCTGGAAACACCATATATTTT. Translated: CASISRGFSGNTIYF.

The chain links TRBV7-2 to TRBJ1-2; 8 bases agree with TRBD1. Trimming took 0 bases from V and 4 from J; bases not matched to a gene: 4. The CDR3 runs 15 residues. CDR1 and CDR2 from the germline V gene are SGHTA and FQGNSA. DNA of the CDR3: TGTGCCAGCAGCTTAGCGACGGGGACAGGCTATGGCTACACCTTC. Amino acids: CASSLATGTGYGYTF.

Only one count was recorded for this clone. The chain couples TRBV11-3 to TRBJ2-3; tentatively, D is TRBD2 (5 bases). This CDR3 comprises 14 residues. V lost 6 bases, J lost 7 bases, and 17 bases lay in between. Germline CDR1 SGHNT, CDR2 YENEEA. Here the CDR3 DNA reads TGTGCCAGCAGACAATCCGGGGTAGGGTATACGCAGTATTTT. Encoded protein: CASRQSGVGYTQYF.

V and J are TRBV28 and TRBJ2-5; the match to TRBD1 covers 10 bases. CDR3 size: 13 residues. V lost 9 bases, J lost 5 bases, and 6 bases stayed unmatched. In germline, CDR1 is MDHEN, CDR2 SYDVKM. CDR3 coding DNA: TGTGCCAGTAGACAGGGGGCGGGGGAGACCCAGTACTTC. It codes for CASRQGAGETQYF.